These T cell receptor beta chains were read from a single sample in a study of Graves' ophthalmopathy and Graves' hyperthyroidism. TCRdb independently ran MiXCR on the multiplex PCR reads; one entry per CDR3 protein. The data show over a million distinct CDR3 sequences, around a third seen once. The sequencing input was peripheral blood or thyroid tissue (not recorded which). Source of these receptors: an adult man with Graves' hyperthyroidism. Each CDR3 is given with its conserved first and last residue. Each record gives: clone size, V gene, D gene, J gene, CDR3 protein, CDR3 DNA. The D gene is left open where the match is weak. The size entry is marked missing in some rows and otherwise reads once, few, many or a size class.

>few|TRBV15|NA|TRBJ1-2
CATSRDLGLSYGYTF
TGTGCCACCAGCAGAGATCTCGGTTTGTCTTATGGCTACACCTTC
>NA|TRBV15|NA|TRBJ1-2
CATSREASANYGYTF
TGTGCCACCAGCAGAGAGGCCAGCGCTAACTATGGCTACACCTTC
>NA|TRBV10-3|NA|TRBJ2-7
CARGTDWGFYEQYF
TGTGCCAGGGGGACTGACTGGGGATTCTACGAGCAGTACTTC
>NA|TRBV10-3|TRBD1|TRBJ1-5
CASSLRVTGDSNQPQHF
TGTGCCAGCAGCCTGCGGGTTACAGGGGATAGCAATCAGCCCCAGCATTTT
>many|TRBV12-3/TRBV12-4|NA|TRBJ1-4
CASGPTTNEKLFF
TGTGCCAGCGGCCCGACAACTAATGAAAAACTGTTTTTT
>many|TRBV15|TRBD2|TRBJ2-5
CATSGGAIETQYF
TGTGCGACTAGCGGGGGGGCCATTGAGACCCAGTACTTC
>NA|TRBV13|NA|TRBJ2-7
CASSLGTGSLLYEQYF
TGTGCCAGCAGCTTAGGGACAGGTTCTCTCCTGTACGAGCAGTACTTC
>many|TRBV5-1|NA|TRBJ2-2
CASSPETGELFF
TGCGCCAGCAGCCCCGAGACCGGGGAGCTGTTTTTT
>few|TRBV6-2/TRBV6-3|NA|TRBJ2-5
CASSYSSIETQYF
TGTGCCAGCAGTTACTCGTCGATCGAGACCCAGTACTTC
>few|TRBV19|NA|TRBJ2-3
CASRTGGGTDTQYF
TGTGCCAGTAGGACCGGGGGCGGCACAGATACGCAGTATTTT
>few|TRBV9|NA|TRBJ2-5
CASTGRWETQYF
TGTGCCAGTACCGGGAGATGGGAGACCCAGTACTTC
>NA|TRBV7-2|NA|TRBJ2-2
CASSQYGVSGELFF
TGTGCCAGCAGCCAATACGGGGTCTCCGGGGAGCTGTTTTTT
>many|TRBV5-1|NA|TRBJ2-6
CASSLVPGAGANVLTF
TGCGCCAGCAGCTTGGTCCCAGGGGCCGGGGCCAACGTCCTGACTTTC
>many|TRBV10-3|NA|TRBJ1-1
CAISGTANTEAFF
TGTGCCATCAGTGGTACAGCGAACACTGAAGCTTTCTTT
>NA|TRBV6-5|NA|TRBJ1-3
CASSYRDPGGNTIYF
TGTGCCAGCAGTTACAGGGACCCGGGAGGAAACACCATATATTTT
>NA|TRBV18|NA|TRBJ2-7
CASSPRDGLLEQYF
TGTGCCAGCTCACCTAGGGACGGCCTTTTGGAGCAGTACTTC
>NA|TRBV20-1|NA|TRBJ2-7
CSARAGTQTGDEQYF
TGCAGTGCTAGAGCTGGGACTCAGACCGGGGACGAGCAGTACTTC
>NA|TRBV29-1|NA|TRBJ2-7
CSFQTSSYEQYF
TGCAGCTTCCAGACTAGCTCCTACGAGCAGTACTTC
>few|TRBV27|TRBD2|TRBJ2-7
CASSLTSGRAYEQYF
TGTGCCAGCAGCCTGACTAGCGGGAGGGCCTACGAGCAGTACTTC
>NA|TRBV10-2|NA|TRBJ1-1
CASSTRGGATEAFF
TGTGCCAGCAGTACCCGTGGGGGGGCCACTGAAGCTTTCTTT
>many|TRBV5-1|NA|TRBJ2-7
CASSLVGASPYEQYF
TGCGCCAGCAGCTTGGTAGGGGCCAGCCCTTACGAGCAGTACTTC
>few|TRBV12-3/TRBV12-4|TRBD1|TRBJ1-4
CASSSSDRGNEKLFF
TGTGCCAGCAGCTCGTCAGACAGGGGGAATGAAAAACTGTTTTTT
>NA|TRBV2|TRBD1|TRBJ1-2
CASKARDRGPDGYTF
TGTGCCAGCAAAGCGCGGGACAGGGGGCCCGATGGCTACACCTTC
>NA|TRBV25-1|NA|TRBJ1-1
CASFEGVPNTEAFF
TGTGCCAGCTTTGAGGGAGTTCCGAACACTGAAGCTTTCTTT
>NA|TRBV5-4|NA|TRBJ2-5
CASSAGLLGETQYF
TGTGCCAGCAGCGCTGGACTACTAGGAGAGACCCAGTACTTC
>NA|TRBV13|TRBD2|TRBJ2-7
CASSLQGLASSGEYF
TGTGCCAGCAGCCTTCAGGGACTAGCGTCATCTGGGGAGTACTTC
>NA|TRBV2|NA|TRBJ1-5
CASSVVGNQPQHF
TGTGCCAGCAGTGTGGTGGGGAACCAGCCCCAGCATTTT
>NA|TRBV7-4|NA|TRBJ2-7
CASSQGSYREYF
TGTGCCAGCAGCCAAGGGAGTTACAGGGAGTATTTC
>many|TRBV7-6|NA|TRBJ1-1
CASSLEDSLNTEAFF
TGTGCCAGCAGCTTGGAGGACAGCTTGAACACTGAAGCTTTCTTT
>many|TRBV10-1|TRBD1|TRBJ1-6
CASSPRTGANSPLHF
TGCGCCAGCAGTCCCAGGACAGGGGCTAATTCACCCCTCCACTTT
>NA|TRBV20-1|NA|TRBJ1-4
CSAKTGRSYNEKLFF
TGCAGTGCCAAGACAGGAAGGAGTTATAATGAAAAACTGTTTTTT
>NA|TRBV24-1|TRBD2|TRBJ2-5
CATSGGGTQYF
TGTGCCACCAGTGGGGGGGGGACCCAGTACTTC
>NA|TRBV4-3|NA|TRBJ2-2
CASSQERPGAGGELFF
TGCGCCAGCAGCCAAGAGCGGCCGGGGGCGGGCGGGGAGCTGTTTTTT
>NA|TRBV12-3/TRBV12-4|TRBD2|TRBJ2-5
CASSPLTSLAGAQETQYF
TGTGCCAGCAGTCCTCTTACCTCACTAGCGGGAGCACAAGAGACCCAGTACTTC
>many|TRBV7-9|TRBD1|TRBJ2-7
CASSLTGTGAYEQYF
TGTGCCAGCAGCTTAACCGGGACAGGGGCCTACGAGCAGTACTTC
>NA|TRBV6-5|NA|TRBJ1-6
CASSTIPGQFNNSPLHF
TGTGCCAGCAGTACCATACCGGGGCAGTTCAATAATTCACCCCTCCACTTT
>NA|TRBV24-1|NA|TRBJ2-7
CATSDRDRSGRYEQYF
TGTGCCACCAGTGATCGTGACCGATCAGGCCGCTACGAGCAGTACTTC
>NA|TRBV12-3/TRBV12-4|NA|TRBJ1-1
CASSLMGFGTEAFF
TGTGCCAGCAGTTTAATGGGGTTCGGCACTGAAGCTTTCTTT
>few|TRBV20-1|NA|TRBJ2-7
CSAREEGRTRHYEQYF
TGCAGTGCTAGAGAGGAGGGGCGCACCCGACACTACGAGCAGTACTTC
>NA|TRBV28|NA|TRBJ2-6
CASSLTGRTEAF
TGTGCCAGCAGCCTGACAGGGAGGACTGAAGCTTTC
>NA|TRBV2|NA|TRBJ2-6
CASSATLSRANVLTF
TGTGCCAGCAGCGCGACCCTTAGTAGGGCCAACGTCCTGACTTTC
>once|TRBV9|TRBD2|TRBJ2-7
CASEPSGRYEQYF
TGTGCTAGCGAGCCTAGCGGGAGGTACGAGCAGTACTTC
>many|TRBV6-6|TRBD1|TRBJ1-4
CASSNVGQGGEKLFF
TGTGCCAGCAGTAACGTAGGACAGGGCGGTGAAAAACTGTTTTTT
>NA|TRBV25-1|TRBD1|TRBJ2-3
CASSATPGQGASGTDTQYF
TGTGCCAGCAGTGCAACTCCGGGACAGGGTGCATCCGGCACAGATACGCAGTATTTT
>NA|TRBV29-1|NA|TRBJ1-1
CSVEDRRHEAFF
TGCAGCGTTGAAGATCGGCGACATGAAGCTTTCTTT
>many|TRBV9|TRBD2|TRBJ2-7
CASSVGGRAYEQYF
TGTGCCAGCAGCGTCGGGGGGAGGGCCTACGAGCAGTACTTC
>few|TRBV4-2|TRBD2|TRBJ2-7
CASSRTGAGSYEQYF
TGTGCCAGCAGCCGAACAGGAGCGGGATCCTACGAGCAGTACTTC
>NA|TRBV7-9|TRBD2|TRBJ2-7
CASSLSSGRLYEQYF
TGTGCCAGCAGCCTCTCTAGCGGGAGACTCTACGAGCAGTACTTC
>NA|TRBV20-1|TRBD2|TRBJ2-3
CSARTSSDTQYF
TGCAGTGCTAGGACTAGCTCAGATACGCAGTATTTC
>few|TRBV6-1|TRBD2|TRBJ2-7
CASNWGGTPYEQYF
TGTGCCAGCAATTGGGGAGGGACCCCCTACGAGCAGTACTTC
>few|TRBV5-1|TRBD2|TRBJ2-5
CASSLGAGGGALETQYF
TGTGCCAGCAGCTTGGGTGCCGGCGGGGGGGCCCTTGAGACCCAGTACTTC
>many|TRBV19|TRBD1|TRBJ1-5
CASSRKIGTGNNQPQHF
TGTGCCAGTAGTCGTAAAATCGGGACAGGGAACAATCAGCCCCAGCATTTT
>few|TRBV2|NA|TRBJ1-5
CASSENRINQPQHF
TGTGCCAGCAGTGAAAATCGCATCAATCAGCCCCAGCATTTT
>many|TRBV12-3/TRBV12-4|TRBD1|TRBJ1-1
CASSRQGYGEAFF
TGTGCCAGCAGTCGACAGGGTTACGGTGAAGCTTTCTTT
>NA|TRBV7-2|NA|TRBJ2-7
CASSLTGFFAEQYF
TGTGCCAGCAGCTTAACAGGTTTTTTCGCCGAGCAGTACTTC